The 22 T cell receptor beta chains presented below share a single source sample, sequenced in a study of T cell repertoires in aging, cancer and after chemotherapy. Peripheral blood genomic DNA, not sorted cells or RNA, was the template. TRB rearrangements spanning V, D and J were amplified using mixed TRB-A/B primers. MiXCR, run by TCRdb on the multiplex PCR reads, gives a single entry per CDR3 protein. The sample lists about 9,700 distinct CDR3 sequences; 30% to 40% were seen once. The specimen was blood. All receptors derive from a human donor in good health.

V gene TRBV5-4 combines with J gene TRBJ2-1, with D possibly TRBD2 on 5 matching bases. Trimming pared 3 bases from V and 10 bases from J, leaving 20 bases between. Looked up from germline, CDR1 is SGHNT and CDR2 is YYREEE (reference sequence). The CDR3 spans 15 residues. The CDR3 DNA is TGTGCCAGCAGCTCCGGGAACCAGAAAGTTTGGGAGCAGTTCTTC. This translates into CASSSGNQKVWEQFF. The variable domain in full, completed from reference TRBV5-4 and TRBJ2-1, reads ETGVTQSPTHLIKTRGQQVTLRCSSQSGHNTVSWYQQALGQGPQFIFQYYREEENGRGNFPPRFSGLQFPNYSSELNVNALELDDSALYLCASSSGNQKVWEQFFGPGTRLTVL.

This chain connects TRBV6-4 to TRBJ2-3; 12 nucleotides line up with TRBD2. The J segment lost 3 bases and the V segment lost 5 bases, leaving 3 bases of the junction unmatched. Germline V gene sequence: CDR1 MRHNA, CDR2 SNTAGT. CDR3 length equals 15 residues. Here the CDR3 reads CASSPTSGGTDTQYF. CDR3 in DNA: TGTGCCAGCAGTCCCACTAGCGGGGGGACAGATACGCAGTATTTT.

This clonotype is judged medium-sized. The chain's CDR3 is CSVVGSGGTLSYNEQFF. The CDR3 DNA reads TGCAGCGTTGTGGGTAGCGGGGGGACCCTCTCCTACAATGAGCAGTTCTTC. V is TRBV29-1 and J is TRBJ2-1, with TRBD2 matching 10 bases. The CDR3 spans 17 residues. Germline lookup yields CDR1 SQVTM and CDR2 ANQGSEA. Germline trimming cut 4 bases from V and 0 bases from J; bases unmatched to any gene: 9.

This clonotype was seen a handful of times. The chain combines TRBV27 with TRBJ2-5; 11 bases agree with TRBD2. Germline V gives CDR1 MNHEY, CDR2 SMNVEV (reference sequence). This CDR3 spans 16 amino acids. V shed 5 bases, J shed 0 bases, and the junction held 5 bases outside the gene matches. The chain's CDR3 is CASSPRLAGYQETQYF. DNA for the CDR3: TGTGCCAGCAGTCCCCGACTAGCGGGATACCAAGAGACCCAGTACTTC.

In regard to this clonotype: Given a much more abundant clone one base away, this may be a read error. This chain uses TRBV11-3 with TRBJ2-3, with D possibly matching TRBD2 (6 bases). The CDR3 contains 15 residues. V was pared by 5 bases and J by 2 bases, with 14 bases between. Germline loops: CDR1 SGHNT, CDR2 YENEEA. This chain's CDR3 is CASSQAGGDTDTQYF. The DNA of the CDR3 is TGTGCCAGCAGCCAAGCAGGAGGGGACACAGATACGCAGTATTTT.

This clonotype qualifies as medium-sized. V and J are TRBV19 and TRBJ2-1; 11 bases map to TRBD2. CDR3 length: 14 amino acids. CDR1 LNHDA and CDR2 SQIVND come from the germline V gene (reference sequence). The V segment lost 8 bases and the J segment 7 bases; nucleotides outside the gene matches: 7. CDR3 loop: CASSTSGNVNEQFF. In DNA form, the CDR3 reads TGTGCCAGTTCGACTAGCGGGAATGTAAATGAGCAGTTCTTC. The whole variable domain, filled in from reference TRBV19 and TRBJ2-1, reads DGGITQSPKYLFRKEGQNVTLSCEQNLNHDAMYWYRQDPGQGLRLIYYSQIVNDFQKGDIAEGYSVSREKKESFPLTVTSAQKNPTAFYLCASSTSGNVNEQFFGPGTRLTVL.

This clonotype is labeled medium-sized. This chain joins TRBV27 and TRBJ2-2; D remains ambiguous. Germline CDR1 MNHEY, CDR2 SMNVEV (reference sequence). V gave up 5 bases and J gave up 8 bases, with 9 bases separating them. The CDR3 length is 12 residues. CDR3 sequence: CASSPTFGELFF. DNA of the CDR3: TGTGCCAGCAGTCCAACCTTTGGGGAGCTGTTTTTT.

V gene TRBV6-1 combines with J gene TRBJ1-1, with a possible D match to TRBD1 (5 bases). Trimming left V 5 bases short and J 1 base short, with 11 bases between. CDR1 is MNHNS and CDR2 is SASEGT in the germline V gene. The CDR3 loop spans 14 amino acids. The CDR3 sequence is CASSRLQGNTEAFF. CDR3 DNA: TGTGCCAGCAGTCGTCTGCAGGGGAACACTGAAGCTTTCTTT.

The rearrangement joins TRBV10-3 to TRBJ1-2, with D tentatively TRBD1 (5 bases). CDR3 length: 12 amino acids. V shed 3 bases and J shed 6 bases, with 8 bases lying between them. Germline values: CDR1 ENHRY, CDR2 SYGVKD. This CDR3 is CAISESGDGYTF. The CDR3 region has the DNA TGTGCCATCAGTGAATCGGGGGATGGCTACACCTTC.

The chain combines TRBV6-1 with TRBJ1-6, with 8 bases aligning to TRBD1. The CDR3 has 15 amino acids. CDR1 is MNHNS and CDR2 is SASEGT in the germline V gene. J was trimmed by 7 bases and V by 4 bases; bases with no gene match: 6. CDR3 coding DNA: TGTGCCAGCAGTGCCCCGACAGGGGTGAATTCACCCCTCCACTTT. This encodes CASSAPTGVNSPLHF.

The chain is built from TRBV20-1 and TRBJ2-3; D perhaps matches TRBD1 (5 bases). The CDR3 totals 13 residues. Germline CDR1 and CDR2: DFQATT and SNEGSKA (reference sequence). Trimming stripped 3 bases from V and 0 bases from J, with 7 bases between. CDR3 in amino acids: CSARQGSTDTQYF. CDR3 sequence (DNA): TGCAGTGCTAGGCAGGGAAGCACAGATACGCAGTATTTT.

The chain recombines TRBV7-6 with TRBJ1-6; D not certain. Deletions cut 1 base from V and 7 bases from J, with 8 bases between. The germline V gene encodes CDR1 SGHVS and CDR2 FNYEAQ. CDR3 length equals 14 residues. The CDR3 here is CASSLGGGNSPLHF. The CDR3 DNA reads as TGTGCCAGCAGCTTAGGGGGTGGCAATTCACCCCTCCACTTT.

This clonotype was counted once. The chain employs TRBV20-1 and TRBJ2-7, with 7 nucleotides matching TRBD1. Germline V CDR1 and CDR2: DFQATT, SNEGSKA (reference sequence). Trimming at V came to 6 bases and at J to 4 bases, leaving 6 bases not matched to a gene. This CDR3 has 12 amino acids. DNA of the CDR3: TGCAGTGCCCCCTACAGGGGATACGAGCAGTACTTC. It encodes CSAPYRGYEQYF.

The table lists this clonotype with a few counts. The genes are TRBV19 and TRBJ1-2; D unresolved. V was clipped by 3 bases and J by 3 bases, with 8 bases between them. CDR3 length: 13 amino acids. Germline CDR1 reads LNHDA; CDR2 reads SQIVND (reference sequence). CDR3 bases: TGTGCCAGTAGTATCGGACGAGACTATGGCTACACCTTC. This translates into CASSIGRDYGYTF.

The rearrangement joins TRBV19 to TRBJ1-6, with unresolved D. Germline assignment: CDR1 LNHDA and CDR2 SQIVND (reference sequence). CDR3 length: 18 amino acids. Trimming removed 1 base at V and 5 bases at J, with 18 bases between. CDR3 region: CASSIVSGRRGNNSPLHF. Here the CDR3 DNA reads TGTGCCAGTAGTATAGTATCAGGCAGAAGAGGGAATAATTCACCCCTCCACTTT. Full variable domain (remainder filled in from reference TRBV19 and TRBJ1-6): DGGITQSPKYLFRKEGQNVTLSCEQNLNHDAMYWYRQDPGQGLRLIYYSQIVNDFQKGDIAEGYSVSREKKESFPLTVTSAQKNPTAFYLCASSIVSGRRGNNSPLHFGNGTRLTVT.

The chain employs TRBV24-1 and TRBJ2-3, with TRBD2 matching over 14 bases. The CDR3 contains 21 residues. Per germline, CDR1 KGHDR and CDR2 SFDVKD. The J segment lost 6 bases and the V segment lost 3 bases, leaving 19 bases of the junction unmatched. CDR3 DNA sequence: TGTGCCACCAGTGATGCCCCAGGACTAGCGGGGGGTCTCCTCGGGTCCGATACGCAGTATTTT. It translates to CATSDAPGLAGGLLGSDTQYF.

The V and J genes are TRBV30 and TRBJ1-1; no clear D gene. The V end lost 5 bases, the J end lost 4 bases, and 8 bases lay between the germline ends. The CDR3 sequence is 11 residues long. Germline V gene lookup returns CDR1 GTSNPN and CDR2 SVGIG (reference sequence). The CDR3 DNA sequence: TGTGCCTGGGACATGGGCACTGAAGCTTTCTTT. Protein sequence: CAWDMGTEAFF.

A few counts support this clonotype. This rearrangement joins TRBV27 to TRBJ1-2, with 7 positions matching TRBD1. V trimming: 4 bases; J trimming: 2 bases; junction bases outside the gene matches: 4. CDR1 and CDR2 (germline): MNHEY, SMNVEV (reference sequence). CDR3 length: 14 residues. CDR3 DNA sequence: TGTGCCAGCAGTTCGCTCAGGGGGAACTATGGCTACACCTTC. Its translation is CASSSLRGNYGYTF.

A few counts support this clonotype. The V call is TRBV27, the J call TRBJ2-1, with 12 bases identical to TRBD2. This CDR3 has 17 residues. V dropped 3 bases and J dropped 3; count of bases not matched to a gene: 6. The germline V gene has CDR1 MNHEY and CDR2 SMNVEV (reference sequence). The CDR3 sequence: CASSFRLAGDYYNEQFF. CDR3 DNA: TGTGCCAGCAGTTTTCGACTAGCGGGAGACTACTACAATGAGCAGTTCTTC.

This clonotype was picked up a small number of times. The chain has TRBV15 and TRBJ2-1, with 9 bases that match TRBD1. There are 15 residues in the CDR3. V was clipped by 4 bases and J by 8 bases; unmatched bases: 9. Germline V gives CDR1 LNHNV, CDR2 YYDKDF (reference sequence). The CDR3 nucleotides read TGTGCCACCAGCAAGGGGACAGGGATTTTCGATGAGCAGTTCTTC. Protein sequence: CATSKGTGIFDEQFF.

The V and J genes are TRBV19 and TRBJ2-3, with TRBD2 matching over 8 bases. CDR3 length equals 15 residues. The V gene's germline CDR1 is LNHDA and CDR2 SQIVND (reference sequence). With V trimmed by 3 bases and J by 2 bases, 4 bases remained unmatched. CDR3 nucleotide sequence: TGTGCCAGTAGTATCGGGGGGGGCGTCACAGATACGCAGTATTTT. Protein product: CASSIGGGVTDTQYF. The full variable domain, with the rest looked up from reference TRBV19 and TRBJ2-3, is DGGITQSPKYLFRKEGQNVTLSCEQNLNHDAMYWYRQDPGQGLRLIYYSQIVNDFQKGDIAEGYSVSREKKESFPLTVTSAQKNPTAFYLCASSIGGGVTDTQYFGPGTRLTVL.

This clonotype was observed a handful of times. This chain uses TRBV6-5 with TRBJ2-7; tentatively, D is TRBD2 (6 bases). This CDR3 spans 15 amino acids. CDR1 is MNHEY and CDR2 is SVGAGI in the germline V gene. Trimming removed 2 bases from V and 0 bases from J, with 11 bases in between. CDR3 nucleotides: TGTGCCAGCAGTTACAGAGCGGGCGGCTCCTACGAGCAGTACTTC. Protein product: CASSYRAGGSYEQYF.